Detailed here is one TCR beta chain. This record belongs to a study of Ad26.COV2.S vaccination and SARS-CoV-2 variants. Between the trimmed V and J ends, which lost 3 bases and 2 bases, there was a span of 10 bases. CDR3 length: 14 amino acids. Per the germline V gene, CDR1 is LNHDA and CDR2 is SQIVND (reference sequence). Libraries were prepared by immunoSEQ multiplex PCR; TCRdb keeps only in-frame clonotypes and omits some of them. Among fewer than 900,000 clones, approximately 88% were seen once, and the ten largest hold about 1.5%. Treatment in this sample: approximately 18 received Ad26.COV2.S at low or high dose, single or two shots; roughly 5 received placebo; per-sample allocation not given. Samples came from day 63 after the first vaccine or placebo injection.

Sequencing was performed on peripheral blood, taken in a trial of Ad26.COV2.S vaccine versus placebo. The V gene is TRBV19, the J gene TRBJ2-5; unclear D gene. This sequence originates from a person between 18 and 65 years old who received the Ad26.COV2.S COVID-19 vaccine or a placebo. CDR3 amino acids: CASSIQVRQETQYF. The CDR3, as DNA: TGTGCCAGTAGTATTCAGGTGCGACAAGAGACCCAGTACTTC.